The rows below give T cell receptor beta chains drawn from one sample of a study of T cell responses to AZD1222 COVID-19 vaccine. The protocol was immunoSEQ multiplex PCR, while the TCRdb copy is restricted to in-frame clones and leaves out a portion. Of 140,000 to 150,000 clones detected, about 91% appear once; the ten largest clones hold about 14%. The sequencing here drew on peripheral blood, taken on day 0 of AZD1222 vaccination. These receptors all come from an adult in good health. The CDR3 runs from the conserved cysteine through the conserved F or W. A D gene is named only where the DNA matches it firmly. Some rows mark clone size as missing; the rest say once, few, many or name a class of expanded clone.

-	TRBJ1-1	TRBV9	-	CASSPGRRSTEAFF	TGTGCCAGCAGCCCCGGGCGACGAAGCACTGAAGCTTTCTTT
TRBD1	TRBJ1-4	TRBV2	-	CASREGAAKEKLFF	TGTGCCAGCCGGGAGGGGGCGGCGAAGGAAAAACTGTTTTTT
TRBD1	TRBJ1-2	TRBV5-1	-	CASSPPGQGAGGAGYTF	TGCGCCAGCAGCCCCCCGGGACAGGGGGCGGGCGGTGCTGGCTACACCTTC
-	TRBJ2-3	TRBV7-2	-	CASSRLGAGARGSTDTQYF	TGTGCCAGCAGCCGCCTTGGGGCGGGGGCGCGTGGTAGCACAGATACGCAGTATTTT
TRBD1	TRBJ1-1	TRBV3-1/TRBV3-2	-	CASSRPPQGAGVRTEAFF	TGTGCCAGCAGCCGACCACCACAGGGGGCTGGGGTACGGACTGAAGCTTTCTTT
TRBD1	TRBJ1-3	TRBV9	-	CASSGGTASGNTIYF	TGTGCCAGCAGCGGCGGGACAGCCTCTGGAAACACCATATATTTT
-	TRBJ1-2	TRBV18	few	CASSSSFRGNNYGYTF	TGTGCCAGCTCAAGTAGCTTCAGGGGAAACAACTATGGCTACACCTTC
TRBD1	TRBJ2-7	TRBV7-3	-	CASSLGDRFSSYEQYF	TGTGCCAGCAGCTTAGGGGACAGGTTTAGCTCCTACGAGCAGTACTTC
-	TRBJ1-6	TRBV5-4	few	CASRTEGISPLHF	TGTGCCAGCAGAACGGAGGGCATTTCACCCCTCCACTTT
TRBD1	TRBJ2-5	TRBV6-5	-	CASSPGQHQETQYF	TGTGCCAGCAGCCCGGGACAGCACCAAGAGACCCAGTACTTC
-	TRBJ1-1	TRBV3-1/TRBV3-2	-	CASSRLRGTEAFF	TGTGCCAGCAGCCGCCTCCGAGGCACTGAAGCTTTCTTT
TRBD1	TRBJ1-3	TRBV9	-	CASSEIPSGTGGNTIYF	TGTGCCAGCAGCGAAATTCCATCTGGGACAGGGGGAAACACCATATATTTT
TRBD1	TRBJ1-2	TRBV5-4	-	CASSSGDRTLSYYGYTF	TGTGCCAGCAGCTCGGGGGACAGAACACTTTCTTACTATGGCTACACCTTC
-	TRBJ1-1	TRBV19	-	CASSPERSRNTEAFF	TGTGCCAGTAGCCCTGAGAGGAGCCGGAACACTGAAGCTTTCTTT
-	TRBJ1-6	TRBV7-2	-	CASSPHGGRESPLHF	TGTGCCAGCAGCCCCCACGGGGGGCGCGAATCACCCCTCCACTTT
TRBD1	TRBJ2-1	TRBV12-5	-	CASGLGVPQGDEQFF	TGTGCTAGTGGTTTGGGGGTGCCACAGGGGGATGAGCAGTTCTTC
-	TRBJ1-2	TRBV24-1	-	CATSDLDAYGYTF	TGTGCCACCAGTGACCTTGACGCATATGGCTACACCTTC
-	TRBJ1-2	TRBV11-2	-	CASSLVVEGEGYTF	TGTGCCAGCAGCTTAGTTGTCGAAGGGGAAGGCTACACCTTC
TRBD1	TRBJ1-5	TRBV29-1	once	CSVGDSYQPQHF	TGCAGCGTAGGGGACAGCTATCAGCCCCAGCATTTT
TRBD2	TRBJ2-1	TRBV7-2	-	CASSSTRRAGVEQFF	TGTGCCAGCAGCTCCACGCGGCGCGCGGGGGTAGAGCAGTTCTTC
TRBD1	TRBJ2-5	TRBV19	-	CASSPATGEETQYF	TGTGCCAGTAGTCCGGCGACAGGGGAAGAGACCCAGTACTTC
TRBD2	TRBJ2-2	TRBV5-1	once	CASSLGLPFTGELFF	TGCGCCAGCAGCCTGGGACTACCGTTCACCGGGGAGCTGTTTTTT
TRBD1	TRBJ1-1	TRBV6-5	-	CASSRGQGNTEAFF	TGTGCCAGCAGCCGGGGACAGGGGAACACTGAAGCTTTCTTT
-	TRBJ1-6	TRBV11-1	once	CASSSGSHSPLHF	TGTGCCAGCAGCTCCGGGAGCCATTCACCCCTCCACTTT
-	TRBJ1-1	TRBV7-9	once	CASSSSGFNTEAFF	TGTGCCAGCAGCTCGAGCGGATTTAACACTGAAGCTTTCTTT
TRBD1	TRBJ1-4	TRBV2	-	CASSDPTGDNEKLFF	TGTGCCAGCAGTGACCCGACAGGGGATAATGAAAAACTGTTTTTT
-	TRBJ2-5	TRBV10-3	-	CAISGFQETQYF	TGTGCCATCAGTGGTTTCCAAGAGACCCAGTACTTC
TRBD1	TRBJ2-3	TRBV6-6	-	CASKPDRAVDTQYF	TGTGCCAGCAAACCGGACAGGGCTGTCGATACGCAGTATTTT
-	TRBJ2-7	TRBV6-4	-	CASPTLGEQYF	TGTGCCAGCCCCACCCTGGGCGAGCAGTACTTC
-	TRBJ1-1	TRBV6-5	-	CASSNPRGNTEAFF	TGTGCCAGCAGTAATCCCCGAGGGAACACTGAAGCTTTCTTT
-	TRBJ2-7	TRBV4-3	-	CASRQSTLAYEQYF	TGCGCCAGCAGGCAGTCGACACTTGCCTACGAGCAGTACTTC
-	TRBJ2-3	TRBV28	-	CASRPRVTGRFWTDTQYF	TGTGCCAGCAGGCCCCGTGTGACAGGTCGATTCTGGACAGATACGCAGTATTTT
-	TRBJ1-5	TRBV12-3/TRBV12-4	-	CASSLTPVQPQHF	TGTGCCAGCAGTTTGACACCCGTTCAGCCCCAGCATTTT
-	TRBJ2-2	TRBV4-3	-	CASSQGTVNTGELFF	TGCGCCAGCAGCCAAGGGACGGTGAACACCGGGGAGCTGTTTTTT
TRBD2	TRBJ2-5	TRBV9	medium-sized	CASTLGGGAQETQYF	TGTGCCAGCACCCTCGGCGGGGGGGCCCAAGAGACCCAGTACTTC
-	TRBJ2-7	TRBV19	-	CASSIVGFSYEQYF	TGTGCCAGTAGTATCGTCGGATTCTCCTACGAGCAGTACTTC
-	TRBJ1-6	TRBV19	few	CASSFEGQRSPLHF	TGTGCCAGTAGTTTCGAGGGGCAGCGCTCACCCCTCCACTTT
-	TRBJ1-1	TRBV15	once	CATSRDNSGTEAFF	TGTGCCACCAGCAGAGATAATTCGGGCACTGAAGCTTTCTTT
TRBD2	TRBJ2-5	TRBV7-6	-	CASSPRGLGETQYF	TGTGCCAGCAGCCCCCGCGGACTAGGAGAGACCCAGTACTTC
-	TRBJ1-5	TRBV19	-	CASSGDSNQPQHF	TGTGCCAGTAGTGGAGACAGCAATCAGCCCCAGCATTTT
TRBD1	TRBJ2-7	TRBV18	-	CASSPPGQASYEQYF	TGTGCCAGCTCACCCCCGGGACAGGCTTCCTACGAGCAGTACTTC